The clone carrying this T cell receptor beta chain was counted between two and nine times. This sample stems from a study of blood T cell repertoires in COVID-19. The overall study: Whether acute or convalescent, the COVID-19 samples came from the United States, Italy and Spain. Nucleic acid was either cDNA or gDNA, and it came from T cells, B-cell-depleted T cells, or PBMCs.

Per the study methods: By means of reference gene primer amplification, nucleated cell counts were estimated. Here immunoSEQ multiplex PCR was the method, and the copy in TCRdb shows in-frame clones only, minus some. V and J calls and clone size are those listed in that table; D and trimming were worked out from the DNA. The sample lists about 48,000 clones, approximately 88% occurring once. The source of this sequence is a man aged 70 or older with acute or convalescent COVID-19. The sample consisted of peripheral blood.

CDR3 region: CASSGREGTDTQYF. The CDR3 DNA sequence: TGCGCCAGCAGTGGACGCGAGGGCACAGATACGCAGTATTTT. This sequence joins TRBV10-1 and TRBJ2-3; unclear D gene. V gave up 4 bases and J gave up 1 base, with 9 bases separating them. This CDR3 has 14 residues. From germline, CDR1 is WNHNN and CDR2 SYGVQD (reference sequence).